A single sample gave rise to the 26 T cell receptor beta chains below, sequenced in a study of cytomegalovirus exposure and HLA in healthy donors. The data were produced by immunoSEQ multiplex PCR, yet TCRdb's version contains in-frame clones alone and is incomplete. The data show tens of thousands of clones, with about 82% seen just once and 3% held by the top ten. Sequences were obtained from PBMCs. These receptors were taken from a man aged 30 to 45 in good health and CMV-seronegative.

The rearrangement links TRBV6-5 to TRBJ1-1, with D maybe TRBD1 (6 bases). V lost 2 bases and J lost 3, with 13 bases in between. Germline CDR1 MNHEY, CDR2 SVGAGI. This CDR3 comprises 15 residues. The CDR3 reads CASSYGTGHYTEAFF. The CDR3 DNA reads as TGTGCCAGCAGTTACGGGACGGGACACTACACTGAAGCTTTCTTT.

As DNA, the CDR3 is TGTGCCAGTAGCTCGACAGGGGGCGCAACTAATGAAAAACTGTTTTTT. Translation gives CASSSTGGATNEKLFF. V and J are TRBV19 and TRBJ1-4; 10 bases match TRBD1. Unmatched junction bases numbered 4, after V lost 6 bases and J lost 0 bases. The CDR3 spans 16 residues. Germline lookup yields CDR1 LNHDA and CDR2 SQIVND (reference sequence).

This sequence joins TRBV18 and TRBJ2-2, with D perhaps TRBD1 (6 bases). Germline V lookup: CDR1 KGHSH, CDR2 LQKENI. The CDR3 extends over 16 amino acids. The V gene lost 4 bases and the J gene lost 0 bases, with 12 bases spanning the gap. The CDR3 nucleotides are TGTGCCAGCTCACGTACAGGGTTCGCGAACACCGGGGAGCTGTTTTTT. This translates into CASSRTGFANTGELFF.

The chain joins TRBV5-8 to TRBJ2-7; 8 bases are shared with TRBD1. J gave up 6 bases and V 2 bases, and 13 bases lay outside the gene matches. The CDR3 is 16 amino acids. Looked up from germline, CDR1 is SGHTS and CDR2 is YDEGEE. DNA for the CDR3: TGTGCCAGCAGCTTTCGGGACAGGTTAACCAGGCCCGAGCAGTACGTC. This gives the protein CASSFRDRLTRPEQYV.

The V and J genes are TRBV6-1 and TRBJ2-2, with TRBD1 matching over 8 bases. The CDR3 is made up of 16 amino acids. After removal of 4 bases from V and 0 bases from J, the junction contained 4 bases not matched to a gene. Germline CDR1 is MNHNS and CDR2 is SASEGT. The CDR3 DNA follows: TGTGCCAGCAGTGCCGCAGGGGGCGCGAACACCGGGGAGCTGTTTTTT. Its protein is CASSAAGGANTGELFF.

The chain employs TRBV7-3 and TRBJ2-2; 10 positions agree with TRBD2. Germline loops: CDR1 SGHTA, CDR2 FQGTGA. The length of the CDR3 is 15 residues. The trim removed 2 bases at V and 4 bases at J, leaving 1 base unmatched. CDR3 sequence: CASSLLAGVTGELFF. As DNA, the CDR3 is TGTGCCAGCAGCTTACTAGCGGGAGTCACCGGGGAGCTGTTTTTT.

The genes are TRBV5-5 and TRBJ1-2; TRBD1 matches 7 bases. The CDR3 spans 14 residues. CDR1 is SGHKS and CDR2 is YYEKEE in the germline V gene (reference sequence). The ends lost 4 bases at V and 6 bases at J; junction bases unmatched: 9. In nucleotides, the CDR3 is TGTGCCAGCAGCCAGACAGGGTATGGGGATGGCTACACCTTC. Residues: CASSQTGYGDGYTF.

This chain joins TRBV18 and TRBJ2-7, with 11 bases lining up with TRBD2. V gave up 3 bases and J gave up 6 bases; unmatched junction bases: 10. The CDR3 totals 16 residues. Germline V gene lookup returns CDR1 KGHSH and CDR2 LQKENI. CDR3 sequence reads: CASSPSRLAGHGEQYV. In DNA, the CDR3 is TGTGCCAGCTCACCGAGTAGACTAGCGGGGCACGGCGAGCAGTACGTC.

This clone has only a few counts. The rearrangement uses TRBV7-3 and TRBJ1-1; D may be TRBD1 (6 bases). Germline V gene data show CDR1 as SGHTA and CDR2 as FQGTGA. V was shortened by 5 bases and J by 3 bases, with 13 bases between the two germline ends. CDR3 size: 14 residues. For the CDR3, the DNA is TGTGCCAGCAGCCTAATAGGGGGGGACACTGAAGCTTTCTTT. Translating it yields CASSLIGGDTEAFF.

The V gene is TRBV25-1, the J gene TRBJ2-7, with D maybe TRBD2 (5 bases). CDR1 is MGHDK, CDR2 SYGVNS, per germline. This CDR3 contains 13 residues. V lost 4 bases to trimming and J lost 6 bases, with 13 bases between them. CDR3: CASSGGRRREQYV. CDR3 nucleotide sequence: TGTGCCAGCAGTGGTGGGAGACGTCGCGAGCAGTACGTC.

The chain joins TRBV28 to TRBJ1-4; tentatively, D is TRBD1 (5 bases). This CDR3 comprises 17 residues. With 6 bases removed from V and 7 bases from J, the gap between germline ends came to 24 bases. Germline-derived CDR1 and CDR2 are MDHEN and SYDVKM. CDR3 amino acids: CASSSGGKGQGGEKLFF. CDR3 in DNA: TGTGCCAGCAGCTCCGGAGGGAAGGGGCAGGGAGGTGAAAAACTGTTTTTT.

J is TRBJ1-5 and V is TRBV30; 9 positions match TRBD1. Trimming cost V 2 bases and J 4 bases; bases outside gene matches: 3. Germline-derived CDR1 and CDR2 are GTSNPN and SVGIG (reference sequence). This CDR3 spans 14 amino acids. The CDR3 reads CAWSSGQGNQPQHF. For the CDR3, the DNA is TGTGCCTGGAGTTCCGGACAGGGGAATCAGCCCCAGCATTTT.

CDR3 bases: TGTGCCAGCAGCTACGGTAATGAAAAACTGTTTTTT. Encoded protein: CASSYGNEKLFF. The V gene is TRBV13, the J gene TRBJ1-4; no clear D gene. Germline V gene sequence: CDR1 PRHDT, CDR2 FYEKMQ (reference sequence). Trimming removed 4 bases from V and 4 bases from J, with 4 bases in between. This CDR3 has 12 residues.

V gene TRBV9 combines with J gene TRBJ2-3; TRBD2 matches 8 bases. The CDR3 is 15 amino acids. V gave up 1 base and J gave up 4 bases; unmatched junction bases: 5. The germline CDR1 and CDR2 sequences are SGDLS and YYNGEE. In DNA, the CDR3 is TGTGCCAGCAGCGTATACGGGGGGGCGTCAGATACGCAGTATTTT. As protein: CASSVYGGASDTQYF.

This chain links TRBV19 with TRBJ1-2, with a weak D call TRBD1 (5 bases). Germline CDR1 reads LNHDA; CDR2 reads SQIVND (reference sequence). The CDR3 totals 15 residues. V lost 5 bases to trimming and J lost 0 bases, with 13 bases between them. CDR3 protein: CASSQGQFSNYGYTF. In DNA, the CDR3 is TGTGCCAGTAGTCAGGGCCAATTTTCTAACTATGGCTACACCTTC. The full variable domain, rest sourced from reference TRBV19 and TRBJ1-2, is DGGITQSPKYLFRKEGQNVTLSCEQNLNHDAMYWYRQDPGQGLRLIYYSQIVNDFQKGDIAEGYSVSREKKESFPLTVTSAQKNPTAFYLCASSQGQFSNYGYTFGSGTRLTVV.

V and J are TRBV7-6 and TRBJ1-1, with D unclear. There are 15 residues in the CDR3. Trimming removed 0 bases from V and 0 bases from J, with 8 bases in between. The germline V gene has CDR1 SGHVS and CDR2 FNYEAQ. The CDR3 loop is CASSLASQMNTEAFF. The CDR3 bases are TGTGCCAGCAGCTTAGCAAGTCAGATGAACACTGAAGCTTTCTTT.

J is TRBJ1-3 and V is TRBV5-1; unclear D gene. The CDR3 totals 15 residues. Deletions cut 0 bases from V and 0 bases from J, with 7 bases between. The germline gives CDR1 SGHRS, CDR2 YFSETQ. The CDR3 region is CASSLEGSSGNTIYF. The CDR3 bases are TGCGCCAGCAGCTTGGAAGGGAGCTCTGGAAACACCATATATTTT.

V gene TRBV14 combines with J gene TRBJ2-3; 10 bases agree with TRBD2. Trimming removed 2 bases from V and 5 bases from J; junction bases left unmatched: 16. The V gene's germline CDR1 is SGHDN and CDR2 FVKESK. CDR3 length equals 19 residues. CDR3 amino acids: CASSQSDSNLAGDEDTQYF. CDR3 DNA sequence: TGTGCCAGCAGCCAATCCGACAGTAACCTAGCGGGAGACGAAGATACGCAGTATTTT.

The chain recombines TRBV11-3 with TRBJ2-2; D is undetermined. The V gene's germline CDR1 is SGHNT and CDR2 YENEEA. Trimming removed 3 bases from V and 4 bases from J, with 6 bases in between. The CDR3 runs 13 residues. For the CDR3, the DNA is TGTGCCAGCAGCTTCGAGAGCACCGGGGAGCTGTTTTTT. Translated: CASSFESTGELFF.

This clone was recorded once. The rearrangement uses TRBV5-6 and TRBJ2-1; 9 bases agree with TRBD2. After removal of 0 bases from V and 5 bases from J, the junction contained 3 bases not matched to a gene. The germline CDR1 and CDR2 sequences are SGHDT and YYEEEE. The CDR3 length is 15 residues. In DNA form, the CDR3 reads TGTGCCAGCAGCTTGGGCGGGGGGGCCAACAATGAGCAGTTCTTC. It yields the protein CASSLGGGANNEQFF.

This chain joins TRBV6-1 and TRBJ2-7; 10 nucleotides align to TRBD1. V dropped 6 bases and J dropped 6; count of bases not matched to a gene: 11. CDR1 is MNHNS, CDR2 SASEGT, per germline. The CDR3 is made up of 15 amino acids. The DNA of the CDR3 is TGTGCCAGCAGCCTCAACCGACAGGGGGCAGGCGAGCAGTACTTC. Its translation: CASSLNRQGAGEQYF.

V is TRBV10-1 and J is TRBJ2-2; D is possibly TRBD1 (5 bases). The CDR3 spans 17 residues. CDR1 is WNHNN and CDR2 is SYGVQD in the germline V gene (reference sequence). V lost 8 bases and J lost 2, with 21 bases in between. This CDR3 is CASPNRARTLNTGELFF. The DNA for the CDR3 is TGCGCCAGCCCAAACCGAGCCCGGACACTTAACACCGGGGAGCTGTTTTTT.

This sequence joins TRBV5-6 and TRBJ1-6; 7 nucleotides match TRBD1. V lost 4 bases and J lost 4; bases outside the gene matches: 8. The CDR3 has 16 amino acids. Germline V gene sequence: CDR1 SGHDT, CDR2 YYEEEE. The CDR3 DNA reads as TGTGCCAGCAGCCCTAGCCGGGACAGATATAATTCACCCCTCCACTTT. Protein product: CASSPSRDRYNSPLHF.

The V and J genes are TRBV7-2 and TRBJ2-7; D may be TRBD2 (5 bases). With 5 bases removed from V and 4 bases from J, the gap between germline ends came to 9 bases. Germline-derived CDR1 and CDR2 are SGHTA and FQGNSA. The CDR3 is 12 residues long. The CDR3 region is CASSASGYEQYF. The CDR3 nucleotides read TGTGCCAGCAGCGCGAGCGGTTACGAGCAGTACTTC.

The chain combines TRBV5-1 with TRBJ2-3, with D maybe TRBD2 (5 bases). V gave up 4 bases and J gave up 7 bases, with 10 bases separating them. CDR1 is SGHRS and CDR2 is YFSETQ in the germline V gene. The length of the CDR3 is 12 residues. In DNA, the CDR3 is TGCGCCAGCAGCCGGGAACACTATACGCAGTATTTT. Protein sequence: CASSREHYTQYF.

The chain joins TRBV7-6 to TRBJ1-5; D is unresolved. CDR3 length equals 18 residues. Germline lookup yields CDR1 SGHVS and CDR2 FNYEAQ. Trimming shortened V by 5 bases and J by 0 bases, and 20 bases separated the two germline ends. CDR3 protein: CASSAFRAGGYSNQPQHF. The CDR3 DNA follows: TGTGCCAGCAGCGCGTTTAGGGCGGGAGGTTATAGCAATCAGCCCCAGCATTTT.